This T cell receptor beta chain was sequenced during a study of human T cells and chemical hapten exposure. Study-level background: Yields of TCR per sample differed, chiefly owing to small differences in pooled library volume.

TCRdb recomputed calls from the RACE reads with MiXCR, one row per CDR3 protein. Of tens of thousands of distinct CDR3 sequences detected, less than 4.5% appear once; the ten largest clones hold around 5.8%. CDR1 is WSHSY, CDR2 SAAADI, per germline. The CDR3 sequence is 14 residues long. The J segment lost 4 bases and the V segment lost 6 bases, leaving 4 bases of the junction unmatched. This clonotype was seen ten or more times. Time point noted: healthy volunteer bleed at 2 weeks. Unfractionated whole blood yielded total RNA. The clonotype originates from a human donor in good health. Some clones in this sample may be carry-over from other donors' samples. This chain links TRBV10-2 with TRBJ2-7; 12 nucleotides agree with TRBD2. The specimen sequenced was whole blood. The CDR3 sequence: CASSRTSGVYEQYF. The CDR3 bases are TGCGCCAGCAGCCGGACTAGCGGGGTTTACGAGCAGTACTTC.